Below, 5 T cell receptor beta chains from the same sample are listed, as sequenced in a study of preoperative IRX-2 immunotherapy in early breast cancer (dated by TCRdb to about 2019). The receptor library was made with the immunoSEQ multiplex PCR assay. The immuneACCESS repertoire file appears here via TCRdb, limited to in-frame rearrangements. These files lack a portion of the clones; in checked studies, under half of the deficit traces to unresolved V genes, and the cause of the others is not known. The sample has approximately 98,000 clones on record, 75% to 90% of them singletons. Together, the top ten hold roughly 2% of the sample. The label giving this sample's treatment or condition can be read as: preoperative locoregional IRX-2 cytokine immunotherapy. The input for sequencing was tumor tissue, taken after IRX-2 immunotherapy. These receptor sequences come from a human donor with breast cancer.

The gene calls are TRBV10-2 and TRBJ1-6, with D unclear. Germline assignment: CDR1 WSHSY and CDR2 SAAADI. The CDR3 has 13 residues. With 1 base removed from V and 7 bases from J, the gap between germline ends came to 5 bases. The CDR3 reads CASSEFRNSPLHF. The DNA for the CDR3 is TGCGCCAGCAGTGAGTTTAGAAATTCACCCCTCCACTTT.

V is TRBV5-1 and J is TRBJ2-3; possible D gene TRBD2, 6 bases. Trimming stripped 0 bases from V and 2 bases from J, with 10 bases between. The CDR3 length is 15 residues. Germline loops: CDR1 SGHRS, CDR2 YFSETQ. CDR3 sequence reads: CASSLAAGITDTQYF. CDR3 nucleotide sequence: TGCGCCAGCAGCTTGGCTGCGGGAATCACAGATACGCAGTATTTT.

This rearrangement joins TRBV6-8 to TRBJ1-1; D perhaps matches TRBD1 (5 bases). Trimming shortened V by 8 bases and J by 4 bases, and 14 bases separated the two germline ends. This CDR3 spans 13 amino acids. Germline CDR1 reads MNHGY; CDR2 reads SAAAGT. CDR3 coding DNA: TGTGCCAGCGCTCCCATGCAGGGCACTGAAGCTTTCTTT. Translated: CASAPMQGTEAFF.

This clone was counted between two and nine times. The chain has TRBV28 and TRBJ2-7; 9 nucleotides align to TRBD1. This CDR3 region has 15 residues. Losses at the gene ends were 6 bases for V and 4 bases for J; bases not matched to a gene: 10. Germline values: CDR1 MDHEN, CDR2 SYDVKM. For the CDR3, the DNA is TGTGCCAGCAGAACACCGGGACAGGGAAGGTACGAGCAGTACTTC. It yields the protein CASRTPGQGRYEQYF.

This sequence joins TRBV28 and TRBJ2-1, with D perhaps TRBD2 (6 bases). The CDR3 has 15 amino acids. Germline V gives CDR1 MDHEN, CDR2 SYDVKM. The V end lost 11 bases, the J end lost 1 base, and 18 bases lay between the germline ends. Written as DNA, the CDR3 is TGTGCCTGCTTCTCCCCGCGGGAATCCTACAATGAGCAGTTCTTC. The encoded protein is CACFSPRESYNEQFF. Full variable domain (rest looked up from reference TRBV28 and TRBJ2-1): DVKVTQSSRYLVKRTGEKVFLECVQDMDHENMFWYRQDPGLGLRLIYFSYDVKMKEKGDIPEGYSVSREKKERFSLILESASTNQTSMYLCACFSPRESYNEQFFGPGTRLTVL.